Presented here are 16 T cell receptor beta chains from one specimen sequenced in a study of cytomegalovirus exposure and HLA in healthy donors. 13 Jbeta primers and 60 Vbeta primers were used for the PCR. The assay was immunoSEQ multiplex PCR, and TCRdb's table has in-frame clones only and misses some. This table holds about 190,000 clones, 79% found once. The sample was PBMCs. The receptors here all came from a woman younger than 30 in good health and CMV-seronegative.

The chain uses TRBV7-9 and TRBJ1-4; 9 nucleotides match TRBD1. Germline values: CDR1 SEHNR, CDR2 FQNEAQ (reference sequence). V shed 5 bases, J shed 7 bases, and the junction held 5 bases outside the gene matches. The CDR3 covers 14 residues. Here the CDR3 DNA reads TGTGCCAGCAGCCCACAGGGGGCAATTGAAAAACTGTTTTTT. Its translation: CASSPQGAIEKLFF.

The CDR3 loop reads CASTWTSGGTDTQYF. Here the CDR3 DNA reads TGTGCCAGCACCTGGACTAGCGGGGGAACAGATACGCAGTATTTT. The chain recombines TRBV6-1 with TRBJ2-3, with 13 nucleotides matching TRBD2. Trimming removed 7 bases from V and 3 bases from J; junction bases left unmatched: 4. The CDR3 is 15 residues long. Germline CDR1 and CDR2: MNHNS and SASEGT.

The V call is TRBV27, the J call TRBJ2-5; D perhaps matches TRBD2 (6 bases). Germline values: CDR1 MNHEY, CDR2 SMNVEV (reference sequence). V shed 4 bases and J shed 1 base, with 7 bases lying between them. The CDR3 has 13 residues. The CDR3 nucleotides read TGTGCCAGCAGTTCGGGACTCCAAGAGACCCAGTACTTC. It is translated as CASSSGLQETQYF.

The chain joins TRBV19 to TRBJ1-1, with TRBD1 matching over 7 bases. The V and J ends lost 1 base and 3 bases, in that order; junction bases with no gene match: 14. Germline V gene lookup returns CDR1 LNHDA and CDR2 SQIVND (reference sequence). The CDR3 runs to 18 residues. CDR3 sequence: CASSIALWDSSWDTEAFF. The CDR3 nucleotides read TGTGCCAGTAGTATAGCACTTTGGGACAGCTCATGGGACACTGAAGCTTTCTTT.

V and J are TRBV7-2 and TRBJ2-7, with 9 bases identical to TRBD2. The CDR3 runs to 15 residues. Germline CDR1 is SGHTA and CDR2 is FQGNSA. V shed 1 base and J 5 bases; nucleotides not matched to a gene: 6. Here the CDR3 reads CASSLVPSGINEQYF. CDR3 coding DNA: TGTGCCAGCAGCTTAGTTCCTAGCGGGATCAACGAGCAGTACTTC. The complete variable domain, with remaining parts taken from reference TRBV7-2 and TRBJ2-7, reads GAGVSQSPSNKVTEKGKDVELRCDPISGHTALYWYRQSLGQGLEFLIYFQGNSAPDKSGLPSDRFSAERTGGSVSTLTIQRTQQEDSAVYLCASSLVPSGINEQYFGPGTRLTVT.

This clone was observed a single time. The chain has TRBV18 and TRBJ1-5, with 7 positions matching TRBD1. The V and J ends lost 5 bases and 0 bases, in that order; junction bases with no gene match: 4. The CDR3 spans 15 residues. Germline V gene sequence: CDR1 KGHSH, CDR2 LQKENI. The CDR3, as DNA: TGTGCCAGCTCAAGGGGACAGAATAGCAATCAGCCCCAGCATTTT. Translation: CASSRGQNSNQPQHF.

The gene calls are TRBV14 and TRBJ1-2, with D unclear. The CDR3 loop spans 14 amino acids. Germline V gene sequence: CDR1 SGHDN, CDR2 FVKESK. V was cut by 3 bases and J by 9 bases, with 17 bases left in between. The CDR3, as DNA: TGTGCCAGCAGCCACCGGGTGGTGGGTAAGAGCTACACCTTC. Its protein is CASSHRVVGKSYTF.

This sequence joins TRBV6-5 and TRBJ1-1; D call uncertain. Germline V CDR1 and CDR2: MNHEY, SVGAGI. CDR3 length: 13 residues. V shed 0 bases and J shed 6 bases, with 8 bases lying between them. CDR3 loop: CASSYSSPAEAFF. The DNA of the CDR3 is TGTGCCAGCAGTTACTCGAGTCCGGCTGAAGCTTTCTTT.

The chain uses TRBV13 and TRBJ2-7; D might be TRBD2 (5 bases). The CDR3 spans 13 residues. Trimming removed 0 bases at V and 6 bases at J, with 9 bases between. Germline values: CDR1 PRHDT, CDR2 FYEKMQ (reference sequence). Written as DNA, the CDR3 is TGTGCCAGCAGCTTAGGTCCGGGAATCGAGCAGTACTTC. This sequence encodes CASSLGPGIEQYF. The full variable domain, rest sourced from reference TRBV13 and TRBJ2-7, is AAGVIQSPRHLIKEKRETATLKCYPIPRHDTVYWYQQGPGQDPQFLISFYEKMQSDKGSIPDRFSAQQFSDYHSELNMSSLELGDSALYFCASSLGPGIEQYFGPGTRLTVT.

CDR3 nucleotide sequence: TGTGCCAGTAGTAAGGACAGGAGCTACGAGCAGTACTTC. This encodes CASSKDRSYEQYF. The chain recombines TRBV19 with TRBJ2-7, with 7 bases fitting TRBD1. The germline CDR1 and CDR2 sequences are LNHDA and SQIVND (reference sequence). V dropped 4 bases and J dropped 3; count of bases not matched to a gene: 3. The CDR3 has 13 residues.

The V gene is TRBV28, the J gene TRBJ2-3; TRBD1 matches 7 bases. The trim removed 4 bases at V and 6 bases at J, leaving 10 bases unmatched. Germline CDR1 is MDHEN and CDR2 is SYDVKM. The length of the CDR3 is 15 residues. CDR3 sequence reads: CASSYRGGAEDTQYF. The CDR3 nucleotides read TGTGCCAGCAGTTACAGAGGGGGCGCGGAGGATACGCAGTATTTT.

V usage is TRBV9 and J usage is TRBJ2-5; 9 nucleotides line up with TRBD1. Per germline, CDR1 SGDLS and CDR2 YYNGEE. CDR3 size: 14 residues. J was trimmed by 6 bases and V by 4 bases; bases with no gene match: 7. The CDR3 region has the DNA TGTGCCAGCAGCCCCCGGGGACAGGGCCAGACCCAGTACTTC. This translates into CASSPRGQGQTQYF. Variable domain in full (rest from reference TRBV9 and TRBJ2-5): DSGVTQTPKHLITATGQRVTLRCSPRSGDLSVYWYQQSLDQGLQFLIQYYNGEERAKGNILERFSAQQFPDLHSELNLSSLELGDSALYFCASSPRGQGQTQYFGPGTRLLVL.

This chain joins TRBV9 and TRBJ2-7; no reliable D call. Trimming took 4 bases from V and 1 from J, leaving 12 bases between them. The CDR3 contains 14 residues. Germline values: CDR1 SGDLS, CDR2 YYNGEE. CDR3 sequence (DNA): TGTGCCAGCAGCCCCCGCGTTCCGTCCTACGAGCAGTACTTC. It is translated as CASSPRVPSYEQYF.

V is TRBV9 and J is TRBJ1-5; TRBD1 matches 8 bases. Germline loops: CDR1 SGDLS, CDR2 YYNGEE. The V gene end was trimmed by 2 bases and the J gene end by 2 bases; junction bases not matched to a gene: 3. The CDR3 consists of 15 residues. CDR3 in DNA: TGTGCCAGCAGCGTCGGGACAGGTGGCAATCAGCCCCAGCATTTT. This sequence encodes CASSVGTGGNQPQHF.

The chain has TRBV5-1 and TRBJ2-4; D possibly corresponds to TRBD2 (6 bases). Looked up from germline, CDR1 is SGHRS and CDR2 is YFSETQ. Trimming removed 2 bases from V and 9 bases from J, with 18 bases in between. This CDR3 comprises 15 residues. The CDR3 protein is CASSLSGSGEGIQYF. In nucleotides, the CDR3 is TGCGCCAGCAGCTTATCAGGTAGCGGAGAAGGCATTCAGTACTTC.

This chain connects TRBV15 to TRBJ1-2; TRBD1 might be the D (5 bases). The CDR3 is made up of 15 amino acids. Per the germline V gene, CDR1 is LNHNV and CDR2 is YYDKDF (reference sequence). The ends were cut back, 3 bases at V and 2 bases at J, with 13 bases in the middle. The CDR3 region has the DNA TGTGCCACCAGCAGGGCATCGGACAAAAACTATGGCTACACCTTC. It specifies CATSRASDKNYGYTF.